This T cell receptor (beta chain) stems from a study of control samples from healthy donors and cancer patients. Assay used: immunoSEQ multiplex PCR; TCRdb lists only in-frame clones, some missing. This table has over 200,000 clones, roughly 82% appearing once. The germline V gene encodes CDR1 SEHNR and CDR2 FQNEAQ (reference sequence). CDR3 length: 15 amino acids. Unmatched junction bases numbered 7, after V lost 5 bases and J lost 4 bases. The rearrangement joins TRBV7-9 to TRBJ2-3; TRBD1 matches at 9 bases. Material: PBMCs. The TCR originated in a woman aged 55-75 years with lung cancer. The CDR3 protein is CASSTGQGNADTQYF. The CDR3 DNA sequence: TGTGCCAGCAGCACGGGACAGGGTAACGCAGATACGCAGTATTTT.